What follows are 11 T cell receptor beta chains derived from one specimen sequenced in a study of T cells in Graves' hyperthyroidism and ophthalmopathy. Template material for amplifying TCR beta CDR3 regions consisted of RNA transcripts. First-round RT-PCR of the TCR CDR3 relied on the HTBI primer set. TCRdb recomputed calls from the multiplex PCR reads with MiXCR, one row per CDR3 protein. The data contain about 500,000 distinct CDR3 sequences, approximately 17% of them singletons. The sequencing sample was made of blood. The receptors come from a young woman with Graves' ophthalmopathy.

This clonotype has a handful of counts. The chain couples TRBV16 to TRBJ1-4, with D hard to call. V lost 0 bases, J lost 4 bases, and 6 bases lay in between. The CDR3 has 14 residues. Germline values: CDR1 KGHSY, CDR2 FQNENV. The CDR3, as DNA: TGTGCCAGCAGCCAATCATGGAGTAATGAAAAACTGTTTTTT. Translating it yields CASSQSWSNEKLFF.

In its sample, this clonotype was seen many times. The chain joins TRBV7-2 to TRBJ1-1; 7 positions agree with TRBD1. The CDR3 runs 15 residues. Germline-derived CDR1 and CDR2 are SGHTA and FQGNSA. V was clipped by 2 bases and J by 7 bases; unmatched bases: 10. CDR3 residues: CASSLSPGQKNEAFF. The CDR3, as DNA: TGTGCCAGCAGCTTATCACCGGGACAGAAAAATGAAGCTTTCTTT.

This clonotype came up a few times. This may be a read error: a much more frequent sequence differs by one nucleotide. A read error is likely, as this CDR3 ends without the conserved phenylalanine or tryptophan. J is TRBJ1-1 and V is TRBV6-5; weak D call: TRBD1 (6 bases). The CDR3 loop spans 16 amino acids. Trimming removed 0 bases at V and 2 bases at J, with 13 bases between. Germline lookup yields CDR1 MNHEY and CDR2 SVGAGI. CDR3 in amino acids: CASSYSTGRPNTEAFL. The CDR3 bases are TGTGCCAGCAGTTACTCAACAGGGAGGCCAAACACTGAAGCTTTCCTT.

This clonotype was recorded only once. A read error may produce the germline difference seen at one junction end. The CDR3 DNA sequence: TGTGCCAGCAGTGACCGGGACAGGGCTTACAAGGAGCAGTTCTTC. As protein: CASSDRDRAYKEQFF. This chain links TRBV2 with TRBJ2-1; 9 bases map to TRBD1. The CDR3 is 15 amino acids. Germline V gene lookup returns CDR1 SNHLY and CDR2 FYNNEI.

This clonotype was counted at least ten times. The rearrangement uses TRBV30 and TRBJ2-5; 11 positions match TRBD2. The CDR3 runs to 15 residues. CDR1 and CDR2 from the germline V gene are GTSNPN and SVGIG (reference sequence). V gave up 3 bases and J gave up 4 bases; unmatched junction bases: 7. Here the CDR3 DNA reads TGTGCCTGGAGCCTTACCGGGACTAGCGGAGAGACCCAGTACTTC. As protein: CAWSLTGTSGETQYF.

This clonotype came up many times. The CDR3 here is CASGPRTGGYEQYF. DNA of the CDR3: TGTGCCAGCGGCCCCAGGACAGGGGGATACGAGCAGTACTTC. The chain uses TRBV6-1 and TRBJ2-7; 10 bases match TRBD1. The CDR3 runs 14 residues. Trimming at V came to 8 bases and at J to 4 bases, leaving 8 bases not matched to a gene. Germline V gene lookup returns CDR1 MNHNS and CDR2 SASEGT.

This clonotype was counted at least ten times. This chain links TRBV28 with TRBJ1-2; D is possibly TRBD1 (5 bases). V was shortened by 8 bases and J by 0 bases, with 16 bases between the two germline ends. The V gene's germline CDR1 is MDHEN and CDR2 SYDVKM. The length of the CDR3 is 15 residues. CDR3 amino acids: CASRSGGTANYGYTF. The DNA for the CDR3 is TGTGCCAGCCGTTCTGGGGGGACCGCTAACTATGGCTACACCTTC.

This clonotype was seen at least ten times. For the CDR3, the DNA is TGTGCCTGGAGTAGTAACAGGGTCACTGAAGCTTTCTTT. It translates to CAWSSNRVTEAFF. V and J are TRBV30 and TRBJ1-1, with D possibly being TRBD1 (6 bases). Germline CDR1 GTSNPN, CDR2 SVGIG (reference sequence). CDR3 length: 13 residues. Trimming removed 2 bases from V and 4 bases from J, with 11 bases in between.

This clonotype appeared a few times. The V and J genes are TRBV9 and TRBJ1-4; D is unresolved. Germline V CDR1 and CDR2: SGDLS, YYNGEE. The CDR3 has 14 amino acids. V was cut by 4 bases and J by 8 bases, with 15 bases left in between. The CDR3 loop is CASSPSTGSEKLFF. CDR3 DNA: TGTGCCAGCAGCCCGAGTACGGGATCCGAAAAACTGTTTTTT.

This clonotype was seen a handful of times. The rearrangement joins TRBV6-1 to TRBJ1-1; tentative D call: TRBD1 (6 bases). In germline, CDR1 is MNHNS, CDR2 SASEGT. V shed 6 bases and J shed 0 bases, with 11 bases lying between them. This CDR3 comprises 14 residues. DNA of the CDR3: TGTGCCAGCAGAGGGGGGGGGCTGAACACTGAAGCTTTCTTT. It is translated as CASRGGGLNTEAFF.

This clonotype was counted between two and nine times. V is TRBV19 and J is TRBJ1-1; D not certain. CDR3 length equals 13 residues. Germline lookup yields CDR1 LNHDA and CDR2 SQIVND (reference sequence). Trimming took 0 bases from V and 0 from J, leaving 2 bases between them. The CDR3 DNA is TGTGCCAGTAGTATAGACCTGAACACTGAAGCTTTCTTT. Translated: CASSIDLNTEAFF.